The TCR beta chain under discussion was sequenced for a study of shared clonotypes between healthy human individuals. Findings and limits, study-wide: The rarefaction results pointed to incomplete sorted-subset sequencing despite large depth.

Genomic DNA belonging to each subset was distributed in equal measure over several immunoSEQ plates. For sorted subsets, approximately 0.2 ug DNA per replicate equaled some 27,000 T cell genomes. TCRdb's copy holds only in-frame clones and misses some; the assay was immunoSEQ multiplex PCR. The repertoire holds 2 million to 2.5 million clones, with 90% to 95% as singletons. In regard to this clone: The antigen remains undetermined.

CDR3 size: 14 residues. CDR1 and CDR2 from the germline V gene are SGHRS and YFSETQ. The ends lost 6 bases at V and 9 bases at J; junction bases unmatched: 10. The TCR was taken from a man aged 18 to 30 in good health. This chain uses TRBV5-1 with TRBJ1-4; 8 positions match TRBD1. Sequencing was performed on naive CD4+ T cells sorted from blood. Subset in this sample: CD45RA+ positively selected. Here the CDR3 DNA reads TGCGCCAGCACCGGACAGGGAAAAATGAAAAAACTGTTTTTT. Its protein is CASTGQGKMKKLFF.